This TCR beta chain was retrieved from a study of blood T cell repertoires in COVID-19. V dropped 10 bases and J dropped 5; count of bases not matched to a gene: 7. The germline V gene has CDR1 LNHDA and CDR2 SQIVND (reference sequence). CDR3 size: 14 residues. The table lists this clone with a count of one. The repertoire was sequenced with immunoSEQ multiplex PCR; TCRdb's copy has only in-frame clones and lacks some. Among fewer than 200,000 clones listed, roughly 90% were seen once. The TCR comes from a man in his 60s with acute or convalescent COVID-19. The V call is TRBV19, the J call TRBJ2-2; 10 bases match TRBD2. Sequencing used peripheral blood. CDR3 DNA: TGTGCCACCTGGACTAGCGGAGGTACCGGGGAGCTGTTTTTT. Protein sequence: CATWTSGGTGELFF.